The 23 T cell receptor beta chains presented below share a single source sample, sequenced in a study of breast tumors, draining lymph nodes, adjacent tissues. TCRdb re-derived calls from the multiplex PCR reads in MiXCR, one entry per CDR3 protein. The sample consists of more than 20,000 distinct CDR3 sequences, less than 25% of them appearing once. Specimen: breast tumor tissue. The receptor source for this set is a female donor with breast cancer. Some clones in this sample may be carry-over from other donors' samples.

The chain uses TRBV7-9 and TRBJ1-1; TRBD1 aligns across 7 bases. This CDR3 is built from 15 residues. CDR1 is SEHNR and CDR2 is FQNEAQ in the germline V gene (reference sequence). The V gene end was trimmed by 4 bases and the J gene end by 1 base; junction bases not matched to a gene: 6. The CDR3 loop reads CASSSWGTENTEAFF. As DNA, the CDR3 is TGTGCCAGCAGCTCATGGGGGACAGAGAACACTGAAGCTTTCTTT.

This clonotype was seen many times. The CDR3 sequence: CASSTRLAGPLSSYEQYF. The CDR3, as DNA: TGTGCCAGCAGCACCCGACTAGCGGGACCTTTGAGCTCCTACGAGCAGTACTTC. The chain is built from TRBV5-5 and TRBJ2-7; 11 positions agree with TRBD2. V lost 4 bases and J lost 0; bases outside the gene matches: 12. Germline V gene lookup returns CDR1 SGHKS and CDR2 YYEKEE (reference sequence). The CDR3 runs 18 residues. Full variable domain (missing parts from reference TRBV5-5 and TRBJ2-7): DAGVTQSPTHLIKTRGQQVTLRCSPISGHKSVSWYQQVLGQGPQFIFQYYEKEERGRGNFPDRFSARQFPNYSSELNVNALLLGDSALYLCASSTRLAGPLSSYEQYFGPGTRLTVT.

This clonotype was found many times. The J gene is TRBJ2-3, the V gene TRBV30; the D gene is possibly TRBD1 (6 bases). CDR1 is GTSNPN, CDR2 SVGIG, per germline (reference sequence). The CDR3 runs to 15 residues. V shed 2 bases and J shed 0 bases, with 12 bases lying between them. The CDR3 loop is CAWSRGSASTDTQYF. The CDR3 bases are TGTGCCTGGAGTAGGGGGAGCGCTAGCACAGATACGCAGTATTTT. The full variable domain, its missing parts supplied by reference TRBV30 and TRBJ2-3, is SQTIHQWPATLVQPVGSPLSLECTVEGTSNPNLYWYRQAAGRGLQLLFYSVGIGQISSEVPQNLSASRPQDRQFILSSKKLLLSDSGFYLCAWSRGSASTDTQYFGPGTRLTVL.

Ten or more counts support this clonotype. The rearrangement uses TRBV19 and TRBJ2-7, with D perhaps given as TRBD1 or TRBD2 (5 bases each). This CDR3 contains 12 residues. Trimming shortened V by 2 bases and J by 6 bases, and 8 bases separated the two germline ends. CDR1 is LNHDA and CDR2 is SQIVND in the germline V gene (reference sequence). CDR3: CASSISGTEQYF. The CDR3 region has the DNA TGTGCCAGTAGTATATCCGGGACCGAGCAGTACTTC.

This clonotype was detected many times. CDR3 sequence (DNA): TGTGCCAGCTCCGCGCCATGGCTAGCGGGAGAGACCCAGTACTTC. Residues: CASSAPWLAGETQYF. The chain joins TRBV18 to TRBJ2-5, with TRBD2 identical over 8 bases. Germline assignment: CDR1 KGHSH and CDR2 LQKENI. CDR3 size: 15 residues. J lost 4 bases, V lost 6 bases, and 10 bases had no gene match. Based on the CDR3 plus reference TRBV18 and TRBJ2-5, the full variable domain is NAGVMQNPRHLVRRRGQEARLRCSPMKGHSHVYWYRQLPEEGLKFMVYLQKENIIDESGMPKERFSAEFPKEGPSILRIQQVVRGDSAAYFCASSAPWLAGETQYFGPGTRLLVL.

This clonotype came up many times. The chain links TRBV7-2 to TRBJ1-4; D remains unclear. CDR1 is SGHTA, CDR2 FQGNSA, per germline. The CDR3 extends over 17 amino acids. V lost 4 bases and J lost 4, with 19 bases in between. CDR3 coding DNA: TGTGCCAGCAGCTCTCTAGGGTTGGCAGGAGATAATGAAAAACTGTTTTTT. It yields the protein CASSSLGLAGDNEKLFF.

This clonotype occurred many times. This chain links TRBV18 with TRBJ1-5, with D possibly TRBD1 on 5 matching bases. Germline CDR1 is KGHSH and CDR2 is LQKENI. Trimming pared 5 bases from V and 5 bases from J, leaving 7 bases between. CDR3 length equals 12 residues. CDR3 loop: CASSKTDQPQHF. The DNA for the CDR3 is TGTGCCAGCTCAAAGACAGATCAGCCCCAGCATTTT.

This clonotype occurred once. This sequence joins TRBV20-1 and TRBJ2-3, with 13 bases identical to TRBD2. This CDR3 spans 16 amino acids. V was pared by 5 bases and J by 1 base, with 6 bases of the junction left unmatched. The germline gives CDR1 DFQATT, CDR2 SNEGSKA (reference sequence). CDR3 sequence reads: CSALTSGRWGTDTQYF. Written as DNA, the CDR3 is TGCAGTGCTCTGACTAGCGGGAGGTGGGGCACAGATACGCAGTATTTT.

The table lists this clonotype with a few counts. The J gene is TRBJ2-7, the V gene TRBV18, with 7 bases that match TRBD2. The germline V gene encodes CDR1 KGHSH and CDR2 LQKENI. The CDR3 runs 14 residues. J lost 2 bases, V lost 6 bases, and 7 bases had no gene match. The CDR3 loop reads CASSRTRDPYEQYF. CDR3 coding DNA: TGTGCCAGCTCCCGGACTAGAGATCCCTACGAGCAGTACTTC.

This clonotype was observed a few times. The V gene is TRBV6-1, the J gene TRBJ2-4, with 10 bases lining up with TRBD1. This CDR3 has 16 amino acids. The V gene's germline CDR1 is MNHNS and CDR2 SASEGT. The ends lost 6 bases at V and 0 bases at J; junction bases unmatched: 5. This CDR3 is CASSPGTGVAKNIQYF. CDR3 nucleotides: TGTGCCAGCAGCCCCGGGACAGGGGTAGCCAAAAACATTCAGTACTTC.

This clonotype showed up just a few times. This chain uses TRBV28 with TRBJ2-1; 7 bases map to TRBD2. The ends lost 2 bases at V and 5 bases at J; junction bases unmatched: 12. This CDR3 comprises 17 residues. CDR1 and CDR2 from the germline V gene are MDHEN and SYDVKM. The CDR3 DNA follows: TGTGCCAGCAGTTTAGTGGGCGGGAGTCCTAAAGACAATGAGCAGTTCTTC. It codes for CASSLVGGSPKDNEQFF.

This clonotype was found many times. The gene calls are TRBV20-1 and TRBJ2-1, with TRBD2 matching over 10 bases. CDR1 is DFQATT, CDR2 SNEGSKA, per germline (reference sequence). J gave up 7 bases and V 4 bases, and 7 bases lay outside the gene matches. The CDR3 length is 14 residues. CDR3 nucleotides: TGCAGTGCTACTACTAGCGGGATAAGGAATGAGCAGTTCTTC. This sequence encodes CSATTSGIRNEQFF.

This sequence joins TRBV7-9 and TRBJ2-7, with D perhaps matching TRBD2 (6 bases). The CDR3 has 15 residues. The ends were cut back, 2 bases at V and 0 bases at J, with 11 bases in the middle. Germline CDR1 SEHNR, CDR2 FQNEAQ (reference sequence). DNA of the CDR3: TGTGCCAGCAGCTTATGGGCGGGGAGCTCCTACGAGCAGTACTTC. As protein: CASSLWAGSSYEQYF.

This clonotype was seen many times. This sequence joins TRBV27 and TRBJ2-7; D perhaps matches TRBD1 (6 bases). Germline loops: CDR1 MNHEY, CDR2 SMNVEV (reference sequence). There are 14 residues in the CDR3. Trimming cost V 3 bases and J 2 bases, with 11 bases left between them. The chain's CDR3 is CASSFGQPPYEQYF. CDR3 nucleotides: TGTGCCAGCAGTTTCGGACAGCCCCCCTACGAGCAGTACTTC.

This chain connects TRBV5-1 to TRBJ2-7, with 8 positions matching TRBD1. CDR3 length equals 14 residues. Per germline, CDR1 SGHRS and CDR2 YFSETQ. V lost 0 bases and J lost 6; bases outside the gene matches: 5. CDR3: CASSLVDRDREQYF. The DNA of the CDR3 is TGCGCCAGCAGCTTGGTGGACAGGGATCGCGAGCAGTACTTC.

This clonotype was counted ten times or more. The chain carries TRBV29-1 and TRBJ2-7; D unclear. Trimming cost V 4 bases and J 3 bases, with 13 bases left between them. CDR1 and CDR2 (germline): SQVTM, ANQGSEA. The CDR3 spans 13 residues. The CDR3 sequence is CSVVGSEVYEQYF. CDR3 in DNA: TGCAGCGTTGTGGGCAGCGAAGTCTACGAGCAGTACTTC.

This clonotype has ten or more counts. The chain couples TRBV4-1 to TRBJ2-5; 7 positions agree with TRBD2. Losses at the gene ends were 3 bases for V and 9 bases for J; bases not matched to a gene: 16. The germline CDR1 and CDR2 sequences are MGHRA and YSYEKL. The CDR3 covers 16 residues. CDR3 protein: CASSQAPSGVFEAQYF. CDR3 bases: TGCGCCAGCAGCCAGGCACCTAGCGGAGTATTCGAGGCCCAGTACTTC.

In this sample, this clonotype turned up many times. The gene calls are TRBV25-1 and TRBJ2-2, with 11 bases aligning to TRBD1. V trimming: 7 bases; J trimming: 8 bases; junction bases outside the gene matches: 6. CDR1 MGHDK and CDR2 SYGVNS come from the germline V gene. The CDR3 runs 14 residues. CDR3 nucleotide sequence: TGTGCCAGCAATGCCGGGACAGGGGGTGGGGAGCTGTTTTTT. Translating gives CASNAGTGGGELFF.

This clonotype was picked up many times. The rearrangement links TRBV6-1 to TRBJ1-3; 7 bases match TRBD1. The CDR3 is made up of 13 amino acids. V lost 5 bases to trimming and J lost 2 bases; unmatched junction nucleotides: 0. Germline CDR1 is MNHNS and CDR2 is SASEGT. The CDR3: CASSQGAGNTIYF. In DNA form, the CDR3 reads TGTGCCAGCAGTCAGGGGGCTGGAAACACCATATATTTT.

This clonotype was recorded at least ten times. The V gene is TRBV5-5, the J gene TRBJ2-7, with D uncertain. V dropped 2 bases and J dropped 3 bases, with 12 bases sitting between them. From germline, CDR1 is SGHKS and CDR2 YYEKEE (reference sequence). This CDR3 has 14 residues. The CDR3 nucleotides are TGTGCCAGCAGCTTACACGAGGTGGGCTACGAGCAGTACTTC. This encodes CASSLHEVGYEQYF.

This clonotype rates as medium-sized. The genes are TRBV24-1 and TRBJ2-7, with unresolved D. The germline V gene has CDR1 KGHDR and CDR2 SFDVKD. The germline V and J ends were trimmed by 7 bases and 2 bases, with 5 bases remaining between them. CDR3 length equals 11 residues. The CDR3 loop is CATRNPYEQYF. CDR3 nucleotide sequence: TGTGCCACCAGAAACCCCTACGAGCAGTACTTC.

This clonotype was observed at least ten times. V gene TRBV28 combines with J gene TRBJ1-5; D gene uncertain. Germline V gene sequence: CDR1 MDHEN, CDR2 SYDVKM. Trimming pared 6 bases from V and 0 bases from J, leaving 12 bases between. CDR3 size: 15 residues. This CDR3 is CASSSDTHSNQPQHF. The DNA for the CDR3 is TGTGCCAGCAGCTCAGACACGCATAGCAATCAGCCCCAGCATTTT.

At least ten counts were recorded for this clonotype. V is TRBV6-5 and J is TRBJ2-7, with D perhaps matching TRBD1 (6 bases). V lost 0 bases to trimming and J lost 0 bases, with 15 bases between them. The CDR3 consists of 17 residues. CDR1 is MNHEY, CDR2 SVGAGI, per germline. The CDR3 coding sequence is TGTGCCAGCAGTTACTCGAGTTTTGGACAGAGCTCCTACGAGCAGTACTTC. This translates into CASSYSSFGQSSYEQYF.